These 32 T cell receptor beta chains share one sample of origin, sequenced in a study of CD8+ T cells in alopecia areata. As the sequencing template, cDNA was produced by extracting RNA and reverse transcribing it. Clones were sequenced by immunoSEQ multiplex PCR, and TCRdb holds only the in-frame ones, with some missing. The sample consists of about 64,000 clones, 40% to 55% of them appearing once. Stated treatment: oral pan-JAK inhibitor, 5-10 mg twice daily. Sample: CD8+ T cells sorted from blood, taken at approximately week 36, from a patient treated with tofacitinib. Receptor source: a human donor with alopecia areata.

On this clone itself: Other nucleotide sequences from this sample produce the same CDR3. The V and J genes are TRBV29-1 and TRBJ2-2; TRBD1 or TRBD2 may be the D gene (5 bases each). V was cut by 4 bases and J by 4 bases, with 7 bases left in between. The CDR3 has 12 residues. Germline CDR1 is SQVTM and CDR2 is ANQGSEA. CDR3: CSVAGPTGELFF. The CDR3 DNA sequence: TGCAGCGTTGCGGGGCCCACCGGGGAGCTGTTTTTT.

V and J are TRBV5-1 and TRBJ2-5, with no clear D. V gave up 4 bases and J gave up 2 bases, with 6 bases separating them. From germline, CDR1 is SGHRS and CDR2 YFSETQ. The CDR3 loop spans 12 amino acids. CDR3 DNA sequence: TGCGCCAGCAGCGGAGCGCAAGAGACCCAGTACTTC. Amino acids: CASSGAQETQYF.

This chain uses TRBV4-1 with TRBJ2-3; 13 positions match TRBD2. Germline CDR1 MGHRA, CDR2 YSYEKL. The CDR3 runs to 17 residues. J gave up 1 base and V 3 bases, and 4 bases lay outside the gene matches. CDR3 sequence reads: CASSQRTSGSGTDTQYF. Written as DNA, the CDR3 is TGCGCCAGCAGCCAGCGGACTAGCGGGAGTGGCACAGATACGCAGTATTTT.

This clone was seen a few times. CDR3 residues: CSVEDARGEDTQYF. As DNA, the CDR3 is TGCAGCGTTGAAGATGCTAGGGGTGAAGATACGCAGTATTTT. V is TRBV29-1 and J is TRBJ2-3, with D perhaps matching TRBD1 (5 bases). The V and J ends lost 0 bases and 5 bases respectively, with 12 bases between them. The CDR3 runs to 14 residues. Germline CDR1 is SQVTM and CDR2 is ANQGSEA.

This chain joins TRBV5-1 and TRBJ2-5; tentatively, D is TRBD2 (5 bases). Germline CDR1 and CDR2: SGHRS and YFSETQ. CDR3 length equals 15 residues. Trimming left V 4 bases short and J 0 bases short, with 13 bases between. CDR3 amino acids: CASSPAASYQETQYF. In DNA, the CDR3 is TGCGCCAGCAGCCCAGCGGCCTCGTACCAAGAGACCCAGTACTTC.

This clone was observed many times. The chain carries TRBV9 and TRBJ2-6; unclear D gene. V was cut by 3 bases and J by 0 bases, with 7 bases left in between. This CDR3 has 15 residues. In germline, CDR1 is SGDLS, CDR2 YYNGEE. CDR3: CASSAWGSGANVLTF. CDR3 DNA: TGTGCCAGCAGCGCCTGGGGCTCTGGGGCCAACGTCCTGACTTTC.

The chain links TRBV7-9 to TRBJ2-1; 8 bases line up with TRBD2. Unmatched junction bases numbered 14, after V lost 5 bases and J lost 5 bases. CDR3 length: 17 amino acids. CDR1 and CDR2 (germline): SEHNR, FQNEAQ (reference sequence). CDR3 sequence (DNA): TGTGCCAGCAGCCCCCCGAGAGGCCGGGGGGGGGACAATGAGCAGTTCTTC. This gives the protein CASSPPRGRGGDNEQFF.

The chain carries TRBV29-1 and TRBJ1-2; D is possibly TRBD1 (5 bases). This CDR3 contains 16 residues. Trimming cost V 2 bases and J 7 bases, with 23 bases left between them. Germline V lookup: CDR1 SQVTM, CDR2 ANQGSEA. The CDR3 reads CSVETGFREDRAGYTF. The CDR3 DNA reads TGCAGCGTTGAAACCGGGTTCAGGGAGGACCGCGCTGGCTACACCTTC. The full variable domain, with the rest looked up from reference TRBV29-1 and TRBJ1-2, is SAVISQKPSRDICQRGTSLTIQCQVDSQVTMMFWYRQQPGQSLTLIATANQGSEATYESGFVIDKFPISRPNLTFSTLTVSNMSPEDSSIYLCSVETGFREDRAGYTFGSGTRLTVV.

There are a few counts of this clone. This chain connects TRBV7-9 to TRBJ2-7; 9 positions agree with TRBD2. The CDR3 extends over 17 amino acids. Germline CDR1 and CDR2: SEHNR and FQNEAQ (reference sequence). The junction had 13 bases not matched to a gene; V was cut back by 4 bases and J by 3 bases. CDR3 sequence (DNA): TGTGCCAGCAGCTCCCGTAGGCCTAGCGGGACTTACTACGAGCAGTACTTC. Amino acids: CASSSRRPSGTYYEQYF.

The rearrangement joins TRBV4-1 to TRBJ1-1; no reliable D call. Germline assignment: CDR1 MGHRA and CDR2 YSYEKL. The CDR3 loop spans 13 amino acids. The V end was cut by 3 bases, the J end by 1 base, with 6 bases between. CDR3 protein: CASSHSTNTEAFF. CDR3 DNA sequence: TGCGCCAGCAGCCACTCAACGAACACTGAAGCTTTCTTT.

This clone was observed a few times. This sequence joins TRBV6-1 and TRBJ2-7; D not certain. With 2 bases removed from V and 0 bases from J, the gap between germline ends came to 8 bases. The CDR3 is made up of 14 amino acids. The germline gives CDR1 MNHNS, CDR2 SASEGT. The CDR3 is CASSEQPSSYEQYF. The CDR3 bases are TGTGCCAGCAGTGAACAGCCCAGCTCCTACGAGCAGTACTTC.

The chain links TRBV11-2 to TRBJ1-5; D is unresolved. The CDR3 contains 14 residues. V dropped 0 bases and J dropped 0 bases, with 3 bases sitting between them. Per the germline V gene, CDR1 is SGHAT and CDR2 is FQNNGV. The DNA for the CDR3 is TGTGCCAGCAGCTTAGATCCTAGCAATCAGCCCCAGCATTTT. Translation gives CASSLDPSNQPQHF. Variable domain in full (rest from reference TRBV11-2 and TRBJ1-5): EAGVAQSPRYKIIEKRQSVAFWCNPISGHATLYWYQQILGQGPKLLIQFQNNGVVDDSQLPKDRFSAERLKGVDSTLKIQPAKLEDSAVYLCASSLDPSNQPQHFGDGTRLSIL.

V usage is TRBV12-5 and J usage is TRBJ2-7; no definite D call. Germline V gene sequence: CDR1 LGHNT, CDR2 FRNRAP. Deletions cut 0 bases from V and 0 bases from J, with 12 bases between. The CDR3 spans 16 residues. The CDR3 spells CASGLVPGRSSYEQYF. CDR3 coding DNA: TGTGCTAGTGGTTTGGTTCCCGGACGGAGCTCCTACGAGCAGTACTTC.

V is TRBV30 and J is TRBJ2-7; TRBD2 matches at 7 bases. Looked up from germline, CDR1 is GTSNPN and CDR2 is SVGIG (reference sequence). V trimming: 4 bases; J trimming: 5 bases; junction bases outside the gene matches: 5. CDR3 length: 12 residues. The CDR3 sequence: CAWTIGLDEQYF. CDR3 DNA sequence: TGTGCCTGGACTATAGGACTAGACGAGCAGTACTTC.

This chain joins TRBV6-6 and TRBJ1-2; D may be TRBD1 (6 bases). CDR1 MNHNY and CDR2 SVGAGI come from the germline V gene (reference sequence). The CDR3 extends over 14 amino acids. V dropped 2 bases and J dropped 3 bases, with 10 bases sitting between them. The CDR3 DNA sequence: TGTGCCAGCAGTTACCTCAAGGGGGACTATGGCTACACCTTC. This codes for CASSYLKGDYGYTF.

The chain recombines TRBV9 with TRBJ2-7; 8 nucleotides line up with TRBD2. Germline assignment: CDR1 SGDLS and CDR2 YYNGEE. Trimming removed 0 bases from V and 3 bases from J; junction bases left unmatched: 14. The CDR3 runs to 18 residues. CDR3 amino acids: CASSVVGRLAGYLYEQYF. DNA of the CDR3: TGTGCCAGCAGCGTAGTGGGGCGGCTAGCGGGTTATCTCTACGAGCAGTACTTC. Supplemented by reference TRBV9 and TRBJ2-7, the full variable domain reads DSGVTQTPKHLITATGQRVTLRCSPRSGDLSVYWYQQSLDQGLQFLIQYYNGEERAKGNILERFSAQQFPDLHSELNLSSLELGDSALYFCASSVVGRLAGYLYEQYFGPGTRLTVT.

V is TRBV4-1 and J is TRBJ2-3; D gene ambiguous. Germline CDR1 reads MGHRA; CDR2 reads YSYEKL. The CDR3 length is 14 residues. The V gene lost 4 bases and the J gene lost 5 bases, with 13 bases spanning the gap. CDR3 DNA: TGCGCCAGCAGCCCAGCCCCATTGGGAGATACGCAGTATTTT. Protein sequence: CASSPAPLGDTQYF.

This CDR3 reads CASRPRKGQGGETQYF. In nucleotides, the CDR3 is TGTGCCAGCAGGCCTCGAAAAGGACAGGGGGGAGAGACCCAGTACTTC. The V and J genes are TRBV28 and TRBJ2-5; 10 nucleotides align to TRBD1. Germline-derived CDR1 and CDR2 are MDHEN and SYDVKM. This CDR3 contains 16 residues. Losses at the gene ends were 6 bases for V and 4 bases for J; bases not matched to a gene: 11. Looking up the rest from reference TRBV28 and TRBJ2-5 gives the full variable domain: DVKVTQSSRYLVKRTGEKVFLECVQDMDHENMFWYRQDPGLGLRLIYFSYDVKMKEKGDIPEGYSVSREKKERFSLILESASTNQTSMYLCASRPRKGQGGETQYFGPGTRLLVL.

By share, this clone ranks as medium-sized (0.01 to 0.1%). The chain has TRBV27 and TRBJ2-1; no clear D gene. V was pared by 1 base and J by 7 bases, with 8 bases between. CDR3 length: 13 residues. Germline V gene lookup returns CDR1 MNHEY and CDR2 SMNVEV (reference sequence). CDR3 sequence (DNA): TGTGCCAGCAGTTTATTAGGCAGGAATGAGCAGTTCTTC. Protein: CASSLLGRNEQFF.

About this clone: Other nucleotide sequences in the sample specify the same CDR3. V and J are TRBV9 and TRBJ1-5; D remains unclear. Trimming cost V 0 bases and J 0 bases, with 4 bases left between them. This CDR3 is 14 amino acids long. The germline gives CDR1 SGDLS, CDR2 YYNGEE. CDR3 sequence (DNA): TGTGCCAGCAGCGTAGGATATAGCAATCAGCCCCAGCATTTT. As protein: CASSVGYSNQPQHF.

The chain employs TRBV2 and TRBJ2-7, with D perhaps matching TRBD2 (5 bases). Trimming left V 2 bases short and J 0 bases short, with 11 bases between. The germline V gene has CDR1 SNHLY and CDR2 FYNNEI. CDR3 length: 15 residues. The CDR3 here is CASSELAVSSYEQYF. Here the CDR3 DNA reads TGTGCCAGCAGTGAACTAGCTGTAAGCTCCTACGAGCAGTACTTC.

The chain couples TRBV13 to TRBJ2-7; 10 bases line up with TRBD1. Per germline, CDR1 PRHDT and CDR2 FYEKMQ (reference sequence). The CDR3 length is 15 residues. The V gene end was trimmed by 4 bases and the J gene end by 4 bases; junction bases not matched to a gene: 7. The CDR3 spells CASSSRGQGGYEQYF. The DNA of the CDR3 is TGTGCCAGCAGCTCCCGCGGACAGGGGGGTTACGAGCAGTACTTC.

The rearrangement joins TRBV18 to TRBJ2-2, with D possibly being TRBD2 (6 bases). In germline, CDR1 is KGHSH, CDR2 LQKENI. This CDR3 contains 16 residues. Between the trimmed V and J ends, which lost 0 bases and 5 bases, there was a span of 13 bases. The CDR3 region has the DNA TGTGCCAGCTCACCACCGAGCGGGCCGAGGACCGGGGAGCTGTTTTTT. Its translation is CASSPPSGPRTGELFF. Looking up the rest from reference TRBV18 and TRBJ2-2 gives the full variable domain: NAGVMQNPRHLVRRRGQEARLRCSPMKGHSHVYWYRQLPEEGLKFMVYLQKENIIDESGMPKERFSAEFPKEGPSILRIQQVVRGDSAAYFCASSPPSGPRTGELFFGEGSRLTVL.

This clone was found a few times. This rearrangement joins TRBV25-1 to TRBJ2-2, with D unresolved. CDR3 length: 11 amino acids. Germline V gene data show CDR1 as MGHDK and CDR2 as SYGVNS. Trimming removed 8 bases at V and 5 bases at J, with 6 bases between. This CDR3 is CASESTGELFF. CDR3 in DNA: TGTGCCAGCGAATCAACCGGGGAGCTGTTTTTT.

This clone has only a few counts. The rearrangement joins TRBV29-1 to TRBJ2-1; D possibly corresponds to TRBD2 (8 bases). Trimming stripped 0 bases from V and 7 bases from J, with 31 bases between. There are 20 residues in the CDR3. Germline lookup yields CDR1 SQVTM and CDR2 ANQGSEA. The CDR3 sequence is CSVEDPWTTGSQRELNEQFF. The DNA for the CDR3 is TGCAGCGTTGAAGACCCCTGGACGACAGGGAGCCAGCGGGAGTTGAATGAGCAGTTCTTC.

This chain uses TRBV30 with TRBJ2-7; D is uncertain. The V end was cut by 4 bases, the J end by 0 bases, with 19 bases between. The germline V gene encodes CDR1 GTSNPN and CDR2 SVGIG (reference sequence). The CDR3 covers 16 residues. In DNA, the CDR3 is TGTGCCTGGAAAAAAGAGCCCCACTCGTACTCCTACGAGCAGTACTTC. Residues: CAWKKEPHSYSYEQYF. Full variable domain (missing parts from reference TRBV30 and TRBJ2-7): SQTIHQWPATLVQPVGSPLSLECTVEGTSNPNLYWYRQAAGRGLQLLFYSVGIGQISSEVPQNLSASRPQDRQFILSSKKLLLSDSGFYLCAWKKEPHSYSYEQYFGPGTRLTVT.

This chain joins TRBV13 and TRBJ2-7; D possibly matches TRBD1 or TRBD2 (5 bases each). The germline V gene has CDR1 PRHDT and CDR2 FYEKMQ (reference sequence). V was clipped by 2 bases and J by 3 bases, with 11 bases between them. There are 14 residues in the CDR3. CDR3 nucleotide sequence: TGTGCCAGCAGCTTACGGGACGGGATCTACGAGCAGTACTTC. It specifies CASSLRDGIYEQYF.

The J gene is TRBJ2-3, the V gene TRBV11-2, with D hard to call. Germline V gene data show CDR1 as SGHAT and CDR2 as FQNNGV. V gave up 1 base and J gave up 2 bases, with 4 bases separating them. The CDR3 covers 13 residues. The CDR3 spells CASSLGPTDTQYF. The DNA for the CDR3 is TGTGCCAGCAGCTTAGGCCCCACAGATACGCAGTATTTT.

This clone was detected only a few times. V usage is TRBV6-5 and J usage is TRBJ2-7; no reliable D call. Germline CDR1 reads MNHEY; CDR2 reads SVGAGI. The CDR3 is 13 amino acids. The V and J ends lost 5 bases and 4 bases respectively, with 12 bases between them. CDR3 sequence (DNA): TGTGCCAGCAGTCCTAATGTGGGGTACGAGCAGTACTTC. Residues: CASSPNVGYEQYF.

V gene TRBV30 combines with J gene TRBJ1-1; D not resolved. This CDR3 is built from 14 residues. Germline V gene data show CDR1 as GTSNPN and CDR2 as SVGIG (reference sequence). Trimming took off 5 bases at V and 1 base at J, with 14 bases between the two ends. The CDR3 sequence is CAWFRSRENTEAFF. The DNA of the CDR3 is TGTGCCTGGTTTCGCTCGAGAGAGAACACTGAAGCTTTCTTT.

For the CDR3, the DNA is TGTGCCAGCAGTTCTACGAGGTGGGATACGCAGTATTTT. Amino acid sequence: CASSSTRWDTQYF. The V gene is TRBV27, the J gene TRBJ2-3; D is ambiguous. This CDR3 region has 13 residues. CDR1 and CDR2 from the germline V gene are MNHEY and SMNVEV (reference sequence). The V and J ends lost 4 bases and 6 bases respectively, with 11 bases between them.

The count of this clone is one. The rearrangement joins TRBV4-1 to TRBJ1-4; a possible D gene is TRBD1 (6 bases). The V gene's germline CDR1 is MGHRA and CDR2 YSYEKL. The CDR3 runs 15 residues. V shed 3 bases and J shed 8 bases, with 16 bases lying between them. DNA of the CDR3: TGCGCCAGCAGCCACCCCTCCACAGGGCTAGAAAAACTGTTTTTT. Residues: CASSHPSTGLEKLFF.